What follows are 11 T cell receptor beta chains derived from one specimen sequenced in a study of tumor-infiltrating lymphocytes in localized non-small cell lung cancer. Using immunoSEQ multiplex PCR, the repertoire was profiled, and TCRdb retains in-frame clones only, with some absent. Of around 6,400 clones in the sample, around 69% were seen once. The specimen was lung tumor tissue. The receptor set was obtained from a human donor with non-small cell lung cancer.

This chain links TRBV6-6 with TRBJ2-7, with 7 bases matching TRBD1. Germline V CDR1 and CDR2: MNHNY, SVGAGI (reference sequence). This CDR3 region has 14 residues. J lost 0 bases, V lost 2 bases, and 1 base had no gene match. The CDR3 reads CASSYGDSSYEQYF. The CDR3 nucleotides are TGTGCCAGCAGTTACGGGGACAGCTCCTACGAGCAGTACTTC.

The V call is TRBV15, the J call TRBJ1-5, with unresolved D. Trimming pared 0 bases from V and 3 bases from J, leaving 9 bases between. The germline V gene has CDR1 LNHNV and CDR2 YYDKDF (reference sequence). The CDR3 loop spans 15 amino acids. CDR3 nucleotide sequence: TGTGCCACCAGCAGAGACCAAGGTCTCAATCAGCCCCAGCATTTT. Residues: CATSRDQGLNQPQHF.

This clone was seen only a few times. The chain carries TRBV6-6 and TRBJ2-7; D gene uncertain. Trimming left V 0 bases short and J 4 bases short, with 7 bases between. The germline V gene encodes CDR1 MNHNY and CDR2 SVGAGI (reference sequence). The CDR3 is 13 amino acids. The CDR3 loop reads CASSYSERYEQYF. The CDR3 DNA follows: TGTGCCAGCAGTTACTCGGAGCGATACGAGCAGTACTTC.

This chain connects TRBV2 to TRBJ1-2; D might be TRBD1 (5 bases). Germline CDR1 SNHLY, CDR2 FYNNEI. This CDR3 comprises 11 residues. V lost 8 bases and J lost 8, with 12 bases in between. This CDR3 is CASGGWLGYTF. The CDR3 nucleotides are TGTGCCAGCGGGGGGTGGTTGGGCTACACCTTC.

This chain uses TRBV5-1 with TRBJ1-2, with 8 nucleotides matching TRBD1. Germline V gives CDR1 SGHRS, CDR2 YFSETQ. V gave up 4 bases and J gave up 13 bases; unmatched junction bases: 12. The CDR3 runs 13 residues. The chain's CDR3 is CASSPPGQDSGTF. Here the CDR3 DNA reads TGCGCCAGCAGCCCTCCGGGACAGGACTCCGGCACCTTC.

This clone was seen a handful of times. The rearrangement uses TRBV29-1 and TRBJ1-2; a possible D gene is TRBD1 (6 bases). The CDR3 is 11 amino acids. V gave up 2 bases and J gave up 7 bases, with 8 bases separating them. CDR1 is SQVTM and CDR2 is ANQGSEA in the germline V gene. The CDR3 loop reads CSVEWGAGYTF. The CDR3 DNA follows: TGCAGCGTTGAATGGGGGGCTGGCTACACCTTC.

The CDR3 sequence: CASSRAQGIGNEQFF. DNA of the CDR3: TGTGCCAGTTCTCGAGCTCAGGGAATCGGCAATGAGCAGTTCTTC. This chain links TRBV19 with TRBJ2-1, with D perhaps matching TRBD1 (5 bases). In germline, CDR1 is LNHDA, CDR2 SQIVND (reference sequence). Trimming took off 8 bases at V and 6 bases at J, with 20 bases between the two ends. This CDR3 spans 15 amino acids.

This rearrangement joins TRBV7-8 to TRBJ1-6; possible D gene TRBD1, 5 bases. Trimming took off 1 base at V and 5 bases at J, with 6 bases between the two ends. CDR3 length: 14 amino acids. Germline CDR1 SGHVS, CDR2 FQNEAQ. The CDR3 spells CASSLGQHNSPLHF. CDR3 in DNA: TGTGCCAGCAGCTTAGGACAGCATAATTCACCCCTCCACTTT.

The chain couples TRBV21-1 to TRBJ2-7; the D segment call TRBD1 is taken from the table without a DNA check. TRBV21-1 is shown as a pseudogene. CDR3 size: 19 residues. The CDR3 protein is CASSKKGNRDIPVITEQYF. DNA of the CDR3: TGTGCCAGCAGCAAAAAGGGGAACAGGGACATACCCGTGATCACCGAGCAGTACTTC.

The chain employs TRBV20-1 and TRBJ1-1; unclear D gene. V was pared by 8 bases and J by 5 bases, with 9 bases between. Germline V gene data show CDR1 as DFQATT and CDR2 as SNEGSKA (reference sequence). There are 10 residues in the CDR3. The CDR3 here is CSFSTTEAFF. The CDR3 DNA follows: TGCAGTTTCTCAACTACTGAAGCTTTCTTT.

The V and J genes are TRBV4-1 and TRBJ2-7; TRBD1 matches 7 bases. Germline CDR1 reads MGHRA; CDR2 reads YSYEKL. This CDR3 comprises 14 residues. With V trimmed by 3 bases and J by 2 bases, 4 bases remained unmatched. The CDR3 DNA follows: TGCGCCAGCAGCCATAACACAGGGGCCTACGAGCAGTACTTC. Its protein product is CASSHNTGAYEQYF.